The present T cell receptor beta chain was sequenced within a study of OX40 agonist ivuxolimab in advanced cancers. About the study: With ivuxolimab, an agonistic anti-OX40 (CD134) antibody, patients were treated. Averaging around 60 years in age, with a range of roughly 23 to 80, the cohort was approximately 87% male. Broader study findings: Individuals who were partial responders at 0.1-3.0 mg/kg had clonal expansion that ranked among the lowest. Among T cells, CD8+ cells averaged more expanded clones than CD4+ cells.

Points on this clone: Its target is not known.

The data were produced by immunoSEQ multiplex PCR, yet TCRdb's version contains in-frame clones alone and is incomplete. The table has approximately 69,000 clones, 70% to 90% seen once. The junction had 4 bases not matched to a gene; V was cut back by 6 bases and J by 1 base. In germline, CDR1 is MDHEN, CDR2 SYDVKM. This CDR3 is built from 14 residues. This chain links TRBV28 with TRBJ2-7; TRBD2 agrees at 9 bases. The sequence was obtained from an adult with an advanced solid tumor such as melanoma, head and neck, liver or kidney cancer. Sample: CD4+ or CD8+ T cells sorted from blood, taken in a trial of the OX40 agonist ivuxolimab. CDR3 sequence (DNA): TGTGCCAGCAGGTATAGCGGGAGTTCCTACGAGCAGTACTTC. As protein: CASRYSGSSYEQYF. Together with reference TRBV28 and TRBJ2-7, the CDR3 gives the full variable domain: DVKVTQSSRYLVKRTGEKVFLECVQDMDHENMFWYRQDPGLGLRLIYFSYDVKMKEKGDIPEGYSVSREKKERFSLILESASTNQTSMYLCASRYSGSSYEQYFGPGTRLTVT.